One and the same sample provided the 22 T cell receptor beta chains below, sequenced in a study of shared clonotypes between healthy human individuals. The table came from immunoSEQ multiplex PCR; TCRdb's copy has only in-frame clones and leaves some out. The sample contains fewer than 550,000 clones, nearly 80% of which appear only once. What was sequenced was PBMCs. Receptor source: a woman between 40 and 50 years old in good health. Some clones in this sample may be carry-over from other donors' samples.

This clone was seen a single time. The chain carries TRBV28 and TRBJ1-2; weak D call: TRBD1 (6 bases). The CDR3 is made up of 12 amino acids. V dropped 6 bases and J dropped 8 bases, with 13 bases sitting between them. Germline V gene sequence: CDR1 MDHEN, CDR2 SYDVKM. The DNA of the CDR3 is TGTGCCAGCAGCCAAGGGACATTGGGCTACACCTTC. It translates to CASSQGTLGYTF.

The chain is built from TRBV15 and TRBJ2-6, with 9 bases fitting TRBD1. V lost 8 bases and J lost 3; bases outside the gene matches: 8. CDR3 length equals 16 residues. Germline values: CDR1 LNHNV, CDR2 YYDKDF (reference sequence). As DNA, the CDR3 is TGTGCCACCCCCGGGACAGGGTTGGATGGGGCCAACGTCCTGACTTTC. It yields the protein CATPGTGLDGANVLTF. Based on the CDR3 plus reference TRBV15 and TRBJ2-6, the full variable domain is DAMVIQNPRYQVTQFGKPVTLSCSQTLNHNVMYWYQQKSSQAPKLLFHYYDKDFNNEADTPDNFQSRRPNTSFCFLDIRSPGLGDTAMYLCATPGTGLDGANVLTFGAGSRLTVL.

This sequence joins TRBV28 and TRBJ1-1, with 9 bases fitting TRBD1. CDR3 length equals 15 residues. Looked up from germline, CDR1 is MDHEN and CDR2 is SYDVKM. The V and J ends lost 3 bases and 4 bases, in that order; junction bases with no gene match: 6. CDR3 residues: CASSFSTGGVTEAFF. The CDR3 coding sequence is TGTGCCAGCAGTTTTAGTACAGGGGGCGTCACTGAAGCTTTCTTT.

This chain connects TRBV7-3 to TRBJ2-1; D is uncertain. V lost 2 bases to trimming and J lost 2 bases, with 16 bases between them. This CDR3 comprises 17 residues. CDR1 is SGHTA, CDR2 FQGTGA, per germline. CDR3 sequence reads: CASSLRGPGQAYNEQFF. The CDR3 DNA reads as TGTGCCAGCAGCTTACGTGGTCCAGGCCAGGCCTACAATGAGCAGTTCTTC. The full variable domain, completed using reference TRBV7-3 and TRBJ2-1, is GAGVSQTPSNKVTEKGKYVELRCDPISGHTALYWYRQSLGQGPEFLIYFQGTGAADDSGLPNDRFFAVRPEGSVSTLKIQRTERGDSAVYLCASSLRGPGQAYNEQFFGPGTRLTVL.

This clone was recorded once. CDR3: CASSIDGPYEQYF. The DNA for the CDR3 is TGTGCCAGTAGTATAGATGGCCCCTACGAGCAGTACTTC. The gene calls are TRBV19 and TRBJ2-7; no firm D call. Germline CDR1 and CDR2: LNHDA and SQIVND (reference sequence). V was shortened by 0 bases and J by 2 bases, with 5 bases between the two germline ends. The CDR3 is made up of 13 amino acids. Supplemented by reference TRBV19 and TRBJ2-7, the full variable domain reads DGGITQSPKYLFRKEGQNVTLSCEQNLNHDAMYWYRQDPGQGLRLIYYSQIVNDFQKGDIAEGYSVSREKKESFPLTVTSAQKNPTAFYLCASSIDGPYEQYFGPGTRLTVT.

The chain is built from TRBV11-1 and TRBJ2-1; possible D gene TRBD1, 6 bases. Germline loops: CDR1 SGHAT, CDR2 FQDESV (reference sequence). The V end lost 5 bases, the J end lost 6 bases, and 14 bases lay between the germline ends. CDR3 size: 14 residues. CDR3 loop: CASSHRVKGNEQFF. For the CDR3, the DNA is TGTGCCAGCAGCCACAGGGTTAAGGGCAATGAGCAGTTCTTC.

The chain uses TRBV29-1 and TRBJ1-1, with a tentative D call TRBD1 (6 bases). The germline V gene encodes CDR1 SQVTM and CDR2 ANQGSEA. CDR3 size: 13 residues. V lost 6 bases, J lost 5 bases, and 16 bases lay in between. CDR3 amino acids: CSVERGGLTEAFF. CDR3 nucleotide sequence: TGCAGCGTCGAAAGGGGGGGCCTAACTGAAGCTTTCTTT.

The DNA for the CDR3 is TGTGCCAGCAGCCTACGGGGGGCCGGGTATGAGCAGTTCTTC. It is translated as CASSLRGAGYEQFF. This chain uses TRBV7-9 with TRBJ2-1; D is possibly TRBD2 (7 bases). V lost 5 bases and J 8 bases, leaving 16 bases between the germline ends. Per the germline V gene, CDR1 is SEHNR and CDR2 is FQNEAQ (reference sequence). The CDR3 covers 14 residues.

This rearrangement joins TRBV5-5 to TRBJ2-1, with 11 bases aligning to TRBD2. The CDR3 is 16 amino acids. Germline CDR1 and CDR2: SGHKS and YYEKEE (reference sequence). Germline trimming cut 2 bases from V and 12 bases from J; bases unmatched to any gene: 13. The CDR3, as DNA: TGTGCCAGCAGCTTCGCTTCTAGCGGGAGGTCTCACGGGCAGTTCTTC. Protein sequence: CASSFASSGRSHGQFF.

Only a few counts were recorded for this clone. This chain links TRBV4-3 with TRBJ2-7; possibly TRBD2 for D (5 bases). The CDR3 runs to 11 residues. Trimming left V 8 bases short and J 6 bases short, with 11 bases between. Germline V lookup: CDR1 LGHNA, CDR2 YSLEER. The CDR3: CASRGGSEQYF. CDR3 sequence (DNA): TGCGCCAGCCGAGGTGGGAGCGAGCAGTACTTC.

This clone was observed a handful of times. The genes are TRBV7-2 and TRBJ1-5, with a tentative D call TRBD1 (5 bases). The CDR3 totals 13 residues. The V and J ends lost 3 bases and 7 bases respectively, with 10 bases between them. The germline V gene has CDR1 SGHTA and CDR2 FQGNSA. This chain's CDR3 is CASSLTEKQPQHF. CDR3 sequence (DNA): TGTGCCAGCAGCTTGACAGAGAAGCAGCCCCAGCATTTT.

The rearrangement links TRBV6-1 to TRBJ1-2, with D unresolved. The germline V gene has CDR1 MNHNS and CDR2 SASEGT. Trimming cost V 4 bases and J 0 bases, with 6 bases left between them. The CDR3 is made up of 13 amino acids. CDR3: CASSGSPNYGYTF. CDR3 nucleotide sequence: TGTGCCAGCAGTGGAAGCCCTAACTATGGCTACACCTTC.

This sequence joins TRBV5-1 and TRBJ2-1; 7 bases line up with TRBD2. From germline, CDR1 is SGHRS and CDR2 YFSETQ. This CDR3 comprises 13 residues. The junction had 3 bases not matched to a gene; V was cut back by 6 bases and J by 3 bases. CDR3 nucleotides: TGCGCCAGCACGGGGGGAGACTACAATGAGCAGTTCTTC. As protein: CASTGGDYNEQFF.

About this clone itself: At one end the junction does not follow the germline gene, possibly because of a read error. The CDR3 reads CASTNYSEQFF. CDR3 DNA: TGTGCCAGCACCAACTACAGTGAGCAGTTCTTC. This chain joins TRBV2 and TRBJ2-1; no definite D call. Germline V gene data show CDR1 as SNHLY and CDR2 as FYNNEI. The CDR3 is 11 residues long.

The genes are TRBV7-2 and TRBJ1-4; 7 bases fit TRBD1. Per germline, CDR1 SGHTA and CDR2 FQGNSA. Trimming at V came to 1 base and at J to 15 bases, leaving 11 bases not matched to a gene. This CDR3 has 14 residues. The CDR3 reads CASSLGFRDREVFF. The CDR3 bases are TGTGCCAGCAGCTTAGGCTTTCGTGACAGGGAAGTGTTTTTT.

The chain links TRBV6-5 to TRBJ1-2, with 10 nucleotides matching TRBD1. With 6 bases clipped from V and 7 bases from J, the junction kept 5 bases outside the gene matches. This CDR3 comprises 13 residues. The V gene's germline CDR1 is MNHEY and CDR2 SVGAGI. The CDR3 reads CASRMTGGLGYTF. In nucleotides, the CDR3 is TGTGCCAGCAGGATGACAGGGGGCCTTGGCTACACCTTC.

The CDR3 protein is CASSLAAPPLLAGFSDTQYF. The CDR3 bases are TGTGCCAGCAGCTTAGCTGCCCCCCCCCTACTAGCGGGATTTTCAGATACGCAGTATTTT. The chain links TRBV7-2 to TRBJ2-3, with 10 bases fitting TRBD2. J gave up 4 bases and V 0 bases, and 16 bases lay outside the gene matches. Per germline, CDR1 SGHTA and CDR2 FQGNSA. This CDR3 spans 20 amino acids.

The rearrangement uses TRBV7-9 and TRBJ1-1; no firm D call. The CDR3 runs to 11 residues. Germline lookup yields CDR1 SEHNR and CDR2 FQNEAQ (reference sequence). Deletions cut 1 base from V and 5 bases from J, with 2 bases between. CDR3 bases: TGTGCCAGCAGCTTAGAGACTGAAGCTTTCTTT. Translating it yields CASSLETEAFF.

The CDR3, as DNA: TGTGCCAGCAGTCGGACAGACAACTATGGCTACACCTTC. Encoded protein: CASSRTDNYGYTF. The chain combines TRBV2 with TRBJ1-2; D perhaps matches TRBD1 (6 bases). CDR3 size: 13 residues. V shed 5 bases and J shed 2 bases, with 9 bases lying between them. Germline assignment: CDR1 SNHLY and CDR2 FYNNEI.

The V and J genes are TRBV14 and TRBJ2-1, with 9 positions matching TRBD1. Germline V lookup: CDR1 SGHDN, CDR2 FVKESK. This CDR3 is 15 amino acids long. Trimming cost V 3 bases and J 4 bases; bases outside gene matches: 4. DNA of the CDR3: TGTGCCAGCAGCCACGGACAGGGGAATTACAATGAGCAGTTCTTC. This codes for CASSHGQGNYNEQFF.

This chain uses TRBV4-2 with TRBJ1-1; no clear D. Trimming left V 0 bases short and J 4 bases short, with 12 bases between. Germline lookup yields CDR1 LGHNA and CDR2 YNFKEQ. This CDR3 region has 15 residues. The CDR3 DNA sequence: TGTGCCAGCAGCCAAGATCTACGGCCCGGCACTGAAGCTTTCTTT. Its protein product is CASSQDLRPGTEAFF.

The J gene is TRBJ2-7, the V gene TRBV7-6, with 14 bases that match TRBD2. J gave up 3 bases and V 5 bases, and 24 bases lay outside the gene matches. This CDR3 is 22 amino acids long. Germline lookup yields CDR1 SGHVS and CDR2 FNYEAQ. The CDR3: CASSPSPKYGTSGSTRNYEQYF. CDR3 DNA: TGTGCCAGCAGCCCATCGCCCAAATACGGGACTAGCGGGAGTACTCGTAACTACGAGCAGTACTTC.